This TCR beta chain was sequenced in a study of cytomegalovirus exposure and HLA in healthy donors. The study's findings and limits: Available immune exposure information covered CMV serostatus only.

The CDR3 runs 15 residues. Germline V gene lookup returns CDR1 KGHSH and CDR2 LQKENI. V shed 5 bases and J 4 bases; nucleotides not matched to a gene: 9. As concerns this clone: Antigen: not known.

The PCR ran on 60 Vbeta and 13 Jbeta primers. This table comes from immunoSEQ multiplex PCR, and its TCRdb copy is limited to in-frame clones, with some not included. The sample holds approximately 250,000 clones; over 75% are singletons and the top ten take approximately 0.47%. The chain links TRBV18 to TRBJ1-2; TRBD1 matches at 8 bases. The sample consisted of PBMCs. This sequence originates from a boy under 18 in good health and CMV-seronegative. The CDR3 protein is CASSEGQGQPYGYTF. CDR3 nucleotide sequence: TGTGCCAGCTCAGAAGGACAGGGACAACCCTATGGCTACACCTTC.